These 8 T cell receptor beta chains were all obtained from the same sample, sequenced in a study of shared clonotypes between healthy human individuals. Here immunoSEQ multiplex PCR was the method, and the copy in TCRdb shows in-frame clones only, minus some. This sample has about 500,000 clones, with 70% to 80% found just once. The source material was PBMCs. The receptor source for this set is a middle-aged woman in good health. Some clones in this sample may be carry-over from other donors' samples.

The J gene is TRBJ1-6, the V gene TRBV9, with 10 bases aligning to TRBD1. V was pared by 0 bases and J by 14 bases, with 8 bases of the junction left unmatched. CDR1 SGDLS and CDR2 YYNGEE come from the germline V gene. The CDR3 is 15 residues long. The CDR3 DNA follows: TGTGCCAGCAGCGTAGAGGGGGACAGGGGATCAACCCTCCACTTT. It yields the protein CASSVEGDRGSTLHF.

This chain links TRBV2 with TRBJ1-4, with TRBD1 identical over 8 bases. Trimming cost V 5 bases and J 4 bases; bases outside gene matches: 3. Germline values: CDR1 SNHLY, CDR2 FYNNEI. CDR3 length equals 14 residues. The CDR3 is CASSFDRGNEKLFF. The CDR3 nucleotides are TGTGCCAGCAGTTTTGACAGGGGTAATGAAAAACTGTTTTTT.

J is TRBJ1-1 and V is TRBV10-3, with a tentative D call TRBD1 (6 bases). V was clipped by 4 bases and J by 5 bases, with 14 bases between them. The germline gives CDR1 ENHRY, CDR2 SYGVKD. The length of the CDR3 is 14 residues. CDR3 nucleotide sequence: TGTGCCATCAGTGTTTTGGGGGCGCATACTGAAGCTTTCTTT. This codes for CAISVLGAHTEAFF.

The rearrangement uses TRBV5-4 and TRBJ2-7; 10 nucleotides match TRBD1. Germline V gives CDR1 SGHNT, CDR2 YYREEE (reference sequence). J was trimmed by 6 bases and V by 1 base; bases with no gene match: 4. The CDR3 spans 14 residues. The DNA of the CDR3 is TGTGCCAGCAGCTTGCGACAGGGGGCGGTCGAGCAGTACTTC. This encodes CASSLRQGAVEQYF.

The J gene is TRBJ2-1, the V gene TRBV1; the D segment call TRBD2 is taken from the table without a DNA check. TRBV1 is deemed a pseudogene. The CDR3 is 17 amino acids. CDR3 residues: CTSRRKTSGSPYNEQFF. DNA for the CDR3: TGCACCAGCAGGAGGAAGACTAGCGGGAGTCCTTACAATGAGCAGTTCTTC.

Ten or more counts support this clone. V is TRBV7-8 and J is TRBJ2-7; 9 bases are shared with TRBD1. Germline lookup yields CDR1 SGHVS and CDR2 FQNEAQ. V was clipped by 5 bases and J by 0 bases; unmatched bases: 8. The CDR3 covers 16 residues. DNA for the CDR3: TGTGCCAGCAGCGTCCGGGACAGGGAAAGCTCCTACGAGCAGTACTTC. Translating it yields CASSVRDRESSYEQYF.

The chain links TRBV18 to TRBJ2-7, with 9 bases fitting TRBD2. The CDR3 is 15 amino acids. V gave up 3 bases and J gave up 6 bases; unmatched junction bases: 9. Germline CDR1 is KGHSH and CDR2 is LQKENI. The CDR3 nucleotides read TGTGCCAGCTCACCTAGCGGGAGTCGGAACGCCGAGCAGTACTTC. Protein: CASSPSGSRNAEQYF. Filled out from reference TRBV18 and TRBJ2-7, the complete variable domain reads NAGVMQNPRHLVRRRGQEARLRCSPMKGHSHVYWYRQLPEEGLKFMVYLQKENIIDESGMPKERFSAEFPKEGPSILRIQQVVRGDSAAYFCASSPSGSRNAEQYFGPGTRLTVT.

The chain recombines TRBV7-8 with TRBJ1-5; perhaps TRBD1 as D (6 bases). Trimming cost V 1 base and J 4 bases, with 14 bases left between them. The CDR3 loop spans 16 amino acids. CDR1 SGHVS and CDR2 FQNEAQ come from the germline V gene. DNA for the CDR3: TGTGCCAGCAGCTTAGGAGGGGGAGTCCCGAATCAGCCCCAGCATTTT. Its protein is CASSLGGGVPNQPQHF.